Below, 8 T cell receptor beta chains from the same sample are listed, as sequenced in a study of Ad26.COV2.S vaccination and SARS-CoV-2 variants. Using immunoSEQ multiplex PCR, the repertoire was profiled, and TCRdb retains in-frame clones only, with some absent. This table holds fewer than 900,000 clones, more than 70% found once. Indicated treatment: roughly 20 received Ad26.COV2.S at low or high dose, single or two shots; several received placebo; per-sample allocation not given. All samples were drawn on day 63, counting from the first vaccine or placebo injection. This material consisted of peripheral blood, taken in a trial of Ad26.COV2.S vaccine versus placebo. Source of these receptors: a person between 18 and 60 years old who received the Ad26.COV2.S COVID-19 vaccine or a placebo.

This chain links TRBV6-6 with TRBJ1-2; 8 nucleotides agree with TRBD1. The CDR3 sequence is 13 residues long. The V segment lost 6 bases and the J segment 8 bases; nucleotides outside the gene matches: 8. From germline, CDR1 is MNHNY and CDR2 SVGAGI (reference sequence). CDR3 residues: CASRRTGTWGYTF. In nucleotides, the CDR3 is TGTGCCAGCAGGCGGACAGGGACGTGGGGCTACACCTTC.

This chain joins TRBV2 and TRBJ2-3; perhaps TRBD1 as D (6 bases). The CDR3 covers 14 residues. CDR1 and CDR2 from the germline V gene are SNHLY and FYNNEI. Trimming shortened V by 4 bases and J by 6 bases, and 14 bases separated the two germline ends. CDR3 sequence: CASSGGQGTDTQYF. CDR3 coding DNA: TGTGCCAGCAGTGGGGGCCAGGGGACGGATACGCAGTATTTT.

The rearrangement joins TRBV6-6 to TRBJ1-4; D unresolved. The V gene's germline CDR1 is MNHNY and CDR2 SVGAGI (reference sequence). This CDR3 region has 13 residues. Trimming removed 11 bases from V and 7 bases from J, with 17 bases in between. CDR3 sequence (DNA): TGTGCCGCCGGGAGCAACCCGGCTGAAAAACTGTTTTTT. Protein: CAAGSNPAEKLFF.

This chain uses TRBV7-9 with TRBJ1-6; weak D call: TRBD1 (6 bases). With 0 bases removed from V and 10 bases from J, the gap between germline ends came to 16 bases. Germline values: CDR1 SEHNR, CDR2 FQNEAQ (reference sequence). The CDR3 spans 16 residues. CDR3 DNA sequence: TGTGCCAGCAGCTTAGCGTATGGCAGGGGAGGGTCACCCCTCCACTTT. Translating gives CASSLAYGRGGSPLHF.

The chain carries TRBV3-1 (or the pseudogene TRBV3-2) and TRBJ2-3, with 8 bases identical to TRBD2. Germline CDR1 reads LGHDT; CDR2 reads YNNKEL (reference sequence). Unmatched junction bases numbered 3, after V lost 0 bases and J lost 1 base. The CDR3 extends over 16 amino acids. The CDR3 loop reads CASSQDAAGGTDTQYF. DNA of the CDR3: TGTGCCAGCAGCCAAGATGCAGCGGGAGGCACAGATACGCAGTATTTT.

V is TRBV3-1 (or the pseudogene TRBV3-2) and J is TRBJ2-7, with 7 bases that match TRBD2. Trimming took 1 base from V and 5 from J; bases not matched to a gene: 14. Germline loops: CDR1 LGHDT, CDR2 YNNKEL (reference sequence). CDR3 length: 17 amino acids. The CDR3 nucleotides are TGTGCCAGCAGCCAAGGATATAGCGGGCCCTTCGGCCACGAGCAGTACTTC. This encodes CASSQGYSGPFGHEQYF.

The chain uses TRBV13 and TRBJ2-1; D is uncertain. The length of the CDR3 is 13 residues. V was shortened by 0 bases and J by 7 bases, with 7 bases between the two germline ends. CDR1 is PRHDT and CDR2 is FYEKMQ in the germline V gene (reference sequence). The CDR3 loop reads CASSLGRGNEQFF. CDR3 nucleotide sequence: TGTGCCAGCAGCTTAGGACGAGGTAATGAGCAGTTCTTC.

The V and J genes are TRBV5-6 and TRBJ1-6, with D uncertain. CDR1 is SGHDT and CDR2 is YYEEEE in the germline V gene. V dropped 0 bases and J dropped 9 bases, with 10 bases sitting between them. This CDR3 contains 14 residues. CDR3 sequence: CASSLAGTASPLHF. The CDR3 nucleotides are TGTGCCAGCAGCTTGGCAGGAACGGCTTCACCCCTCCACTTT.